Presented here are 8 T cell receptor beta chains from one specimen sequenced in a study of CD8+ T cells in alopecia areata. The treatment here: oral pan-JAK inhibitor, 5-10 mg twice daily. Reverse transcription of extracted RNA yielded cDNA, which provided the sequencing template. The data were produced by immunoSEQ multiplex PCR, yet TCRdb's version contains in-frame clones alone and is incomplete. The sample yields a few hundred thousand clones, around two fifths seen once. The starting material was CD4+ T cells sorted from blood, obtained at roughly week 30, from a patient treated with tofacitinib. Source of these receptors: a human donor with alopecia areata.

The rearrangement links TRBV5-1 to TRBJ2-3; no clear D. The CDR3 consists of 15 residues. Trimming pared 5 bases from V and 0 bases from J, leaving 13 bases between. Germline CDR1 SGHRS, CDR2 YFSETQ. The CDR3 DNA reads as TGCGCCAGCAGGGTTTGGGCCACTAGCACAGATACGCAGTATTTT. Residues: CASRVWATSTDTQYF.

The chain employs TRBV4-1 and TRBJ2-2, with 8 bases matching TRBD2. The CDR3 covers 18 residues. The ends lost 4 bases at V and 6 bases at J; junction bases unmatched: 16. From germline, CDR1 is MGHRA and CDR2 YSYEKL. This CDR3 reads CASSREGSGRLKAGELFF. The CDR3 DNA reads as TGCGCCAGCAGCCGGGAAGGGAGCGGGAGATTGAAGGCCGGGGAGCTGTTTTTT.

CDR3 nucleotide sequence: TGTGCCAGCAGTTACTCTGCGGGAGGTGAGCAGTTCTTC. Translating it yields CASSYSAGGEQFF. The chain employs TRBV6-5 and TRBJ2-1, with 8 bases lining up with TRBD2. Trimming at V came to 0 bases and at J to 9 bases, leaving 1 base not matched to a gene. Looked up from germline, CDR1 is MNHEY and CDR2 is SVGAGI. The CDR3 has 13 residues.

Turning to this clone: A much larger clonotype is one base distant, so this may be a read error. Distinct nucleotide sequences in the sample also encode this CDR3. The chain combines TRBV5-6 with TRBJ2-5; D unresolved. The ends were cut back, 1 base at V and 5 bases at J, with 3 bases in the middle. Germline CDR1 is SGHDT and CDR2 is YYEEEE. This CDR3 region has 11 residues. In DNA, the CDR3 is TGTGCCAGCAGCTTGCAGGAGACCCAGTACTTC. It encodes CASSLQETQYF.

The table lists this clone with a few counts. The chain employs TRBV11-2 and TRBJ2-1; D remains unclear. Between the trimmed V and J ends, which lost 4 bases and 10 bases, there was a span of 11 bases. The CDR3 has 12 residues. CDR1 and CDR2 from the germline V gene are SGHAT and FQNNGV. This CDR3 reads CASSSAPGEQFF. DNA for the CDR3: TGTGCCAGCAGCTCGGCCCCCGGGGAGCAGTTCTTC. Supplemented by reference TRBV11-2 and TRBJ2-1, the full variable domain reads EAGVAQSPRYKIIEKRQSVAFWCNPISGHATLYWYQQILGQGPKLLIQFQNNGVVDDSQLPKDRFSAERLKGVDSTLKIQPAKLEDSAVYLCASSSAPGEQFFGPGTRLTVL.

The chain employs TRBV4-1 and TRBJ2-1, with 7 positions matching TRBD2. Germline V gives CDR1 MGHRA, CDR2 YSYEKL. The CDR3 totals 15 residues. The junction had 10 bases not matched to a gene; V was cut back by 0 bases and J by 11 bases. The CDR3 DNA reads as TGCGCCAGCAGCCAAGATGGGAGGGCCACTCTAAAGCAGTTCTTC. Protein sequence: CASSQDGRATLKQFF.

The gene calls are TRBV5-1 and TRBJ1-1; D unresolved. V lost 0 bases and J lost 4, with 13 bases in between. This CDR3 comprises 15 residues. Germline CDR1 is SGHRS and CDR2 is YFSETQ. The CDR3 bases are TGCGCCAGCAGCTTGGCAGGACGTTCGACCACTGAAGCTTTCTTT. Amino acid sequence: CASSLAGRSTTEAFF.

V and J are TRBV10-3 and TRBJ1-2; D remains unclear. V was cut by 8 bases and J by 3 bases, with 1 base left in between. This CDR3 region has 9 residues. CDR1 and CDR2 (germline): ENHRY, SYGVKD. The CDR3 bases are TGTGCCATCCACTATGGCTACACCTTC. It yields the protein CAIHYGYTF.